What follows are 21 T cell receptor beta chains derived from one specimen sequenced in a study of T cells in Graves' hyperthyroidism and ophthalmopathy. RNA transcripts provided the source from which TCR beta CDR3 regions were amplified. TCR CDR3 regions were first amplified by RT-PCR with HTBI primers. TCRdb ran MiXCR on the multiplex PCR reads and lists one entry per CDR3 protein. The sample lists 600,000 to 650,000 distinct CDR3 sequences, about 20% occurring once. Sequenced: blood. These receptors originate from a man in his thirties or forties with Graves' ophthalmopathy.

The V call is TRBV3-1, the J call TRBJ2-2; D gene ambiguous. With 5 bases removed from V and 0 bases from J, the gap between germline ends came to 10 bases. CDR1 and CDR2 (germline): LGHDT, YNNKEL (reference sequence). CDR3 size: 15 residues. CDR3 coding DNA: TGTGCCAGCAGCACCCATCTCGCGAACACCGGGGAGCTGTTTTTT. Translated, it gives CASSTHLANTGELFF.

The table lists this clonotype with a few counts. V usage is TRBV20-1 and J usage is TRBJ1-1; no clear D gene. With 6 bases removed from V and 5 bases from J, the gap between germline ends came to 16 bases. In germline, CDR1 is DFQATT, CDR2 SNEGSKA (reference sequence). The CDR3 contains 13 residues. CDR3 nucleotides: TGCAGTGCCCCGCGGTTGGATGGAACTGAAGCTTTCTTT. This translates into CSAPRLDGTEAFF.

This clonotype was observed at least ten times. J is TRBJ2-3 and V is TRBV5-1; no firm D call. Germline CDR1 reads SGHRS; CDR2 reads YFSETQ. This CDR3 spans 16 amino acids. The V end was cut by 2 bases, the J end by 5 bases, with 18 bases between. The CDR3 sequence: CASSFENVLDGDTQYF. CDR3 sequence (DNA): TGCGCCAGCAGCTTTGAGAACGTGCTAGATGGAGATACGCAGTATTTT. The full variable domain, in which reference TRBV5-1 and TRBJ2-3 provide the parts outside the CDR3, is KAGVTQTPRYLIKTRGQQVTLSCSPISGHRSVSWYQQTPGQGLQFLFEYFSETQRNKGNFPGRFSGRQFSNSRSEMNVSTLELGDSALYLCASSFENVLDGDTQYFGPGTRLTVL.

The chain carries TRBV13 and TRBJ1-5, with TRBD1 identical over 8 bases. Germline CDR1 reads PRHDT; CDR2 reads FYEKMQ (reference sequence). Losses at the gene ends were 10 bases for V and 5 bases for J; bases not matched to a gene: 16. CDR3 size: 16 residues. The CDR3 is CANPPLPTGAHQPQHF. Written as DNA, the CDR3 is TGTGCCAACCCACCGCTGCCGACAGGGGCTCATCAGCCCCAGCATTTT.

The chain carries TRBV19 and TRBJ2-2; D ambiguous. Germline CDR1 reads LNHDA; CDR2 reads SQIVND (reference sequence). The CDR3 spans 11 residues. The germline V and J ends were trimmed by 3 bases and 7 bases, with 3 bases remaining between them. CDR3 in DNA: TGTGCCAGTAGTATCGGCGGGGAGCTGTTTTTT. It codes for CASSIGGELFF. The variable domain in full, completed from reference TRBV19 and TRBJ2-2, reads DGGITQSPKYLFRKEGQNVTLSCEQNLNHDAMYWYRQDPGQGLRLIYYSQIVNDFQKGDIAEGYSVSREKKESFPLTVTSAQKNPTAFYLCASSIGGELFFGEGSRLTVL.

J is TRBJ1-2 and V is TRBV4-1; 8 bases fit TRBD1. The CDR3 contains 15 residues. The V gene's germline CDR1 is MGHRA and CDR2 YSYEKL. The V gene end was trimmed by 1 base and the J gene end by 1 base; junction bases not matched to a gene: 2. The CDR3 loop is CASSQAGQVNYGYTF. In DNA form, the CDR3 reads TGCGCCAGCAGCCAAGCGGGACAGGTTAACTATGGCTACACCTTC.

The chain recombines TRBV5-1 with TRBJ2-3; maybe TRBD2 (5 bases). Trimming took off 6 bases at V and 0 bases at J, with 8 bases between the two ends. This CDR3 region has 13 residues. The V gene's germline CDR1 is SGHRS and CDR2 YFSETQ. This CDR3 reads CASTWTSTDTQYF. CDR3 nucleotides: TGCGCCAGCACCTGGACTAGCACAGATACGCAGTATTTT.

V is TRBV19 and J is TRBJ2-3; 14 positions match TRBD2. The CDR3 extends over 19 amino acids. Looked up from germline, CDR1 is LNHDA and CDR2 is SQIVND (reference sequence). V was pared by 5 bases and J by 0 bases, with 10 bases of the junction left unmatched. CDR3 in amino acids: CASSFGGLAGGKSTDTQYF. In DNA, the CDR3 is TGTGCCAGTAGTTTTGGAGGACTAGCGGGAGGAAAGAGCACAGATACGCAGTATTTT.

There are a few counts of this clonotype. The CDR3 DNA is TGTGCCTGGACAGGAAACAATGAGCAGTTCTTC. It codes for CAWTGNNEQFF. The chain recombines TRBV30 with TRBJ2-1; D unclear. Germline-derived CDR1 and CDR2 are GTSNPN and SVGIG (reference sequence). The CDR3 has 11 residues. Trimming took off 4 bases at V and 5 bases at J, with 6 bases between the two ends.

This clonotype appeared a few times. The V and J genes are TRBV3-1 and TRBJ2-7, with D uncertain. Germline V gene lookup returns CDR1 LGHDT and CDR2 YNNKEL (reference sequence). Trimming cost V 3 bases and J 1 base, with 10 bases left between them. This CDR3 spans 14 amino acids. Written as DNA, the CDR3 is TGTGCCAGCAGCCAGATGTCCGGTTCCTACGAGCAGTACTTC. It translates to CASSQMSGSYEQYF.

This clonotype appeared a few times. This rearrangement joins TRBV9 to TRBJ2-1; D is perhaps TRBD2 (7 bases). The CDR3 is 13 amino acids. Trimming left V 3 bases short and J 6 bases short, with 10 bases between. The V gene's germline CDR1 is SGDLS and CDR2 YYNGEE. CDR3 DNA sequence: TGTGCCAGCAGCGGCGGGGGCGTCAATGAGCAGTTCTTC. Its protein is CASSGGGVNEQFF. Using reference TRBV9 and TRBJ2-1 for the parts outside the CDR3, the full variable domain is DSGVTQTPKHLITATGQRVTLRCSPRSGDLSVYWYQQSLDQGLQFLIQYYNGEERAKGNILERFSAQQFPDLHSELNLSSLELGDSALYFCASSGGGVNEQFFGPGTRLTVL.

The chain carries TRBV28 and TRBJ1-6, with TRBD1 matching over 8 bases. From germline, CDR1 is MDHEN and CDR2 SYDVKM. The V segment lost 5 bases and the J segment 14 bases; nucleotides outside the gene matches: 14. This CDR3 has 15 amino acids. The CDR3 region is CASSMGQALFFTLHF. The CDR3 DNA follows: TGTGCCAGCAGTATGGGACAGGCCCTGTTTTTTACCCTCCACTTT.

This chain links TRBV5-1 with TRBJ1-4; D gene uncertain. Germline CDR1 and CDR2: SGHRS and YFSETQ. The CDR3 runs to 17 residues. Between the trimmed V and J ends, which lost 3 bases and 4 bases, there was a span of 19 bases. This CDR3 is CASSSRATWEDNEKLFF. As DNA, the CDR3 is TGCGCCAGCAGCTCACGTGCCACTTGGGAAGATAATGAAAAACTGTTTTTT.

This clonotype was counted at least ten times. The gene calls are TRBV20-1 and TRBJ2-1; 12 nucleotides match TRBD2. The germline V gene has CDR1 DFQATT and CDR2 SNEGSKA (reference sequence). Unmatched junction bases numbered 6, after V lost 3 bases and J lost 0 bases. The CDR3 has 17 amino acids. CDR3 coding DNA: TGCAGTGCTAGCCTACGACTAGCGGGAGTCTCCTACAATGAGCAGTTCTTC. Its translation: CSASLRLAGVSYNEQFF.

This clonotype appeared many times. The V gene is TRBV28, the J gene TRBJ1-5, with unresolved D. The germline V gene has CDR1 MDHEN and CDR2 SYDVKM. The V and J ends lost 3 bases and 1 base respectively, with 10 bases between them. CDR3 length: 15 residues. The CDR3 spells CASSFGLGSNQPQHF. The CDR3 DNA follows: TGTGCCAGCAGTTTTGGGCTCGGCAGCAATCAGCCCCAGCATTTT.

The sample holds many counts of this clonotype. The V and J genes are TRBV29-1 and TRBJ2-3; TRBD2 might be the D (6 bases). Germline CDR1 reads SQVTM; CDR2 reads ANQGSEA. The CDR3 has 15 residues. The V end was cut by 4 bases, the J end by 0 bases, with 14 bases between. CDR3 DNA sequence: TGCAGCGTTGCCCCCGGGACTTTAAGCACAGATACGCAGTATTTT. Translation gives CSVAPGTLSTDTQYF.

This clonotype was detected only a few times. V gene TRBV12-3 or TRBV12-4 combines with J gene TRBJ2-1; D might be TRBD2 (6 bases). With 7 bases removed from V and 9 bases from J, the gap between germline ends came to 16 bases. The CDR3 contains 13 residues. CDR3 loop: CASTSGGSSEQFF. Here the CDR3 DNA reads TGTGCCAGCACCTCTGGGGGGAGCAGTGAGCAGTTCTTC.

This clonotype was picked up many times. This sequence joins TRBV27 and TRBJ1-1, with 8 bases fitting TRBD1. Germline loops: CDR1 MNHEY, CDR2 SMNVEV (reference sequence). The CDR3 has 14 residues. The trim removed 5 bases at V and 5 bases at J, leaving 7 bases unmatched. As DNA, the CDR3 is TGTGCCAGCAGTGTCAGGGGGCGGTGGACTGAAGCTTTCTTT. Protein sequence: CASSVRGRWTEAFF.

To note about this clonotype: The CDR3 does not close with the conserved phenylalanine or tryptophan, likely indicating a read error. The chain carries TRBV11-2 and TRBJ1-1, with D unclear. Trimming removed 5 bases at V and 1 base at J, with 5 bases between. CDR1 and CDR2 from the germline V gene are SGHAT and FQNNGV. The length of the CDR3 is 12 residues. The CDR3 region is CASSPRNTEAFV. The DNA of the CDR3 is TGTGCCAGCAGCCCCAGGAACACTGAAGCTTTCGTT.

The CDR3 loop is CAWSVLRERRIYEQYF. The CDR3 DNA reads as TGTGCCTGGAGTGTACTGAGAGAACGACGAATTTACGAGCAGTACTTC. The rearrangement links TRBV30 to TRBJ2-7; no definite D call. Germline lookup yields CDR1 GTSNPN and CDR2 SVGIG (reference sequence). The CDR3 is 16 residues long. V was pared by 0 bases and J by 4 bases, with 19 bases between.

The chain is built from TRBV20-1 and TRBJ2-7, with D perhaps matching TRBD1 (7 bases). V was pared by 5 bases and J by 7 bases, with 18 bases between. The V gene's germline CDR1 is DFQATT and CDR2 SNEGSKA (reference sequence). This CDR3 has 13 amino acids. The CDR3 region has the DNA TGCAGTGCTGAGGAGGGACAGATGGGAGAGCAGTACTTC. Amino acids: CSAEEGQMGEQYF.